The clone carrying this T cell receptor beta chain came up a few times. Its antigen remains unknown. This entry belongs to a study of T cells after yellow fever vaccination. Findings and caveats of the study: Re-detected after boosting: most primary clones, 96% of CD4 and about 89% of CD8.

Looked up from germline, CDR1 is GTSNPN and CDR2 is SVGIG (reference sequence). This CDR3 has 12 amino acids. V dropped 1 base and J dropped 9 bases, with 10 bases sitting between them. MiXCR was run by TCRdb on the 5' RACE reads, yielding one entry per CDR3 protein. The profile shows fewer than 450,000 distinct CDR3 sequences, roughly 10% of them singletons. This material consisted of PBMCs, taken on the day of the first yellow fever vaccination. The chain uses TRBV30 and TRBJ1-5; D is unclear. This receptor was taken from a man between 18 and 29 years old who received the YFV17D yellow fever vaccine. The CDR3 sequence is CAWSEGSPPQHF. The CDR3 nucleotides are TGTGCCTGGAGTGAGGGATCTCCGCCCCAGCATTTT.